Given below is one T cell receptor beta chain in context. The antigen is unknown. Germline CDR1 is SGDLS and CDR2 is YYNGEE. This CDR3 contains 15 residues. V lost 7 bases to trimming and J lost 1 base; unmatched junction nucleotides: 7. This specimen belongs to a study of T cell responses to AZD1222 COVID-19 vaccine. Notes on the study in general: The repertoires were collected only after the peak T cell response. Across spike, vaccine-associated CD4 TCRs were found, dominant at 160-218 and 743-854. Females outnumbered males among donors, who were mostly white British; clonal diversity was possibly underestimated.

Only in-frame clones appear in the TCRdb table, and some are missing; sequencing was by immunoSEQ multiplex PCR. The sample has roughly 120,000 clones; 88% are singletons. The sequencing here drew on peripheral blood, taken on day 0 of AZD1222 vaccination. V gene TRBV9 combines with J gene TRBJ2-2; 7 nucleotides match TRBD1. The clonotype comes from an adult in good health. This chain's CDR3 is CASSKGTVNTGELFF. Here the CDR3 DNA reads TGTGCCAGCTCCAAAGGGACAGTGAACACCGGGGAGCTGTTTTTT.